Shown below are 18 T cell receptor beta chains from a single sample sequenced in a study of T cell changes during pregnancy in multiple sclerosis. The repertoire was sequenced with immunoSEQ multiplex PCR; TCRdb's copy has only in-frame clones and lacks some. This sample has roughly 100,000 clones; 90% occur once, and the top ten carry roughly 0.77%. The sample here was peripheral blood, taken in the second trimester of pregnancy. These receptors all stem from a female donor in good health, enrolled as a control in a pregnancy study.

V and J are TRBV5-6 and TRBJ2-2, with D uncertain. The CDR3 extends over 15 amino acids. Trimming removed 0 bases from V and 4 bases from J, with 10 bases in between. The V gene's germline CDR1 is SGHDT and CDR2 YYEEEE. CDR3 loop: CASSLGGPSTGELFF. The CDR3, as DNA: TGTGCCAGCAGCTTGGGTGGGCCCAGCACCGGGGAGCTGTTTTTT.

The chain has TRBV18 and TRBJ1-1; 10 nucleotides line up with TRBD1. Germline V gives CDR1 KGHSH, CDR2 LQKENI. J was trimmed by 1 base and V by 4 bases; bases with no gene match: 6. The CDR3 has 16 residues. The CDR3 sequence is CASSRRDRGSNTEAFF. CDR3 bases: TGTGCCAGCTCACGCCGGGACAGGGGTTCGAACACTGAAGCTTTCTTT. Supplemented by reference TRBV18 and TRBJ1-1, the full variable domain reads NAGVMQNPRHLVRRRGQEARLRCSPMKGHSHVYWYRQLPEEGLKFMVYLQKENIIDESGMPKERFSAEFPKEGPSILRIQQVVRGDSAAYFCASSRRDRGSNTEAFFGQGTRLTVV.

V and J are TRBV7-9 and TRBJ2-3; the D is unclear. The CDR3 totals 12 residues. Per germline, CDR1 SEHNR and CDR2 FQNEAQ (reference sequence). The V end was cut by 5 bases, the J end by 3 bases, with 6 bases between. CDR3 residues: CASSLRTDTQYF. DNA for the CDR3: TGTGCCAGCAGCCTAAGAACAGATACGCAGTATTTT.

CDR3 amino acids: CASRTLWAGGNPGYGYTF. In nucleotides, the CDR3 is TGTGCCAGCAGGACCCTCTGGGCAGGGGGCAACCCGGGCTATGGCTACACCTTC. The chain combines TRBV27 with TRBJ1-2; 8 bases align to TRBD1. This CDR3 has 18 residues. V shed 6 bases, J shed 4 bases, and the junction held 19 bases outside the gene matches. CDR1 and CDR2 (germline): MNHEY, SMNVEV (reference sequence).

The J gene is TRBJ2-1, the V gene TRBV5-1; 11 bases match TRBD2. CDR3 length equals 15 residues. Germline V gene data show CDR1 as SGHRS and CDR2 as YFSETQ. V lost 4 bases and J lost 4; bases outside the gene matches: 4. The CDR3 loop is CASSTGTSGYNEQFF. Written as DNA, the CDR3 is TGCGCCAGCAGCACAGGGACTAGCGGATACAATGAGCAGTTCTTC. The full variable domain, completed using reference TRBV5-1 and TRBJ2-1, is KAGVTQTPRYLIKTRGQQVTLSCSPISGHRSVSWYQQTPGQGLQFLFEYFSETQRNKGNFPGRFSGRQFSNSRSEMNVSTLELGDSALYLCASSTGTSGYNEQFFGPGTRLTVL.

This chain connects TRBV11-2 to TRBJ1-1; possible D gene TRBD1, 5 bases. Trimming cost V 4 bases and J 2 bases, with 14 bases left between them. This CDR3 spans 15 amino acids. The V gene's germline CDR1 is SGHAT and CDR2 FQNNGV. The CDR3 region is CASSSPGLPNTEAFF. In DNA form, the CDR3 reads TGTGCCAGCAGCTCTCCAGGGCTTCCAAACACTGAAGCTTTCTTT.

The CDR3 loop reads CASSFEGTLNTGELFF. DNA for the CDR3: TGTGCCAGCAGCTTCGAAGGGACTTTGAACACCGGGGAGCTGTTTTTT. This chain connects TRBV5-6 to TRBJ2-2, with D possibly TRBD2 on 6 matching bases. This CDR3 region has 16 residues. V gave up 2 bases and J gave up 1 base, with 12 bases separating them. Germline CDR1 is SGHDT and CDR2 is YYEEEE.

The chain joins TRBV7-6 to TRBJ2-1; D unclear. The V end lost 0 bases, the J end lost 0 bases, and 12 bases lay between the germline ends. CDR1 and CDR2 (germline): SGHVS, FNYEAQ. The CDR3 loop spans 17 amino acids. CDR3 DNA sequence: TGTGCCAGCAGCTTAGCGTTTCGCGCGTACTCCTACAATGAGCAGTTCTTC. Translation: CASSLAFRAYSYNEQFF.

The CDR3 coding sequence is TGTGCCAGCAGTGACCGGGGTAATACAGGGGGTGGAAACACCATATATTTT. Protein: CASSDRGNTGGGNTIYF. V gene TRBV6-4 combines with J gene TRBJ1-3; 8 nucleotides agree with TRBD1. The CDR3 loop spans 17 amino acids. Germline V lookup: CDR1 MRHNA, CDR2 SNTAGT. V shed 2 bases, J shed 3 bases, and the junction held 9 bases outside the gene matches.

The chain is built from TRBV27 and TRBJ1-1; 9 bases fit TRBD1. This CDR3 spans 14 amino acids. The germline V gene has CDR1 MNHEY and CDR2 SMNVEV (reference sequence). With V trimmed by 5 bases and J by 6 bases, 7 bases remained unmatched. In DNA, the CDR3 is TGTGCCAGCAGTGAACAGGGGGCCGGAGCTGAAGCTTTCTTT. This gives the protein CASSEQGAGAEAFF.

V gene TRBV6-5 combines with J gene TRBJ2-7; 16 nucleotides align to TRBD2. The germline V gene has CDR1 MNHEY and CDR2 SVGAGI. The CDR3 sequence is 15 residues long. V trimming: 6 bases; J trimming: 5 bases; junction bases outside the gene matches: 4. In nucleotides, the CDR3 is TGTGCCAGCAGGGGACTAGCGGGGGGGTTCCACGAGCAGTACTTC. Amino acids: CASRGLAGGFHEQYF.

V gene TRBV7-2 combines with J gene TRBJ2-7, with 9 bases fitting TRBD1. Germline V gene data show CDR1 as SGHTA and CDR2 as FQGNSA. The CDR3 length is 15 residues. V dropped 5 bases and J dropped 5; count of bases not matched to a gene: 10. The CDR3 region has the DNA TGTGCCAGCAGCGTAACAGCGGGACAGGGTAACGAGCAGTACTTC. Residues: CASSVTAGQGNEQYF. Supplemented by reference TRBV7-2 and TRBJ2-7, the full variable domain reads GAGVSQSPSNKVTEKGKDVELRCDPISGHTALYWYRQSLGQGLEFLIYFQGNSAPDKSGLPSDRFSAERTGGSVSTLTIQRTQQEDSAVYLCASSVTAGQGNEQYFGPGTRLTVT.

CDR3 sequence (DNA): TGTGCCAGCACCCCCCGGGGGGGGAACACTGAAGCTTTCTTT. This gives the protein CASTPRGGNTEAFF. The chain is built from TRBV2 and TRBJ1-1, with D possibly being TRBD1 (5 bases). The CDR3 runs to 14 residues. Germline V lookup: CDR1 SNHLY, CDR2 FYNNEI. V was trimmed by 7 bases and J by 1 base, leaving 13 bases between them.

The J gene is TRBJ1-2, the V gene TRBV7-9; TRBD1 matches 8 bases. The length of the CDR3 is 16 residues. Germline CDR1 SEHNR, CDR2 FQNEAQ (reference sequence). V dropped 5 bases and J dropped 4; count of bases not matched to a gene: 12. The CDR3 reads CASSRGGTGTSYGYTF. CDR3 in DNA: TGTGCCAGCAGCCGAGGCGGGACAGGTACTTCCTATGGCTACACCTTC. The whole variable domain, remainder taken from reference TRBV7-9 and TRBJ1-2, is DTGVSQNPRHKITKRGQNVTFRCDPISEHNRLYWYRQTLGQGPEFLTYFQNEAQLEKSRLLSDRFSAERPKGSFSTLEIQRTEQGDSAMYLCASSRGGTGTSYGYTFGSGTRLTVV.

The CDR3 coding sequence is TGTGCCAGCAGCCAATATCTTTCGTCTGGGGCCAACGTCCTGACTTTC. As protein: CASSQYLSSGANVLTF. The J gene is TRBJ2-6, the V gene TRBV4-2; unclear D gene. V was shortened by 2 bases and J by 1 base, with 9 bases between the two germline ends. The CDR3 is 16 amino acids. CDR1 is LGHNA and CDR2 is YNFKEQ in the germline V gene.

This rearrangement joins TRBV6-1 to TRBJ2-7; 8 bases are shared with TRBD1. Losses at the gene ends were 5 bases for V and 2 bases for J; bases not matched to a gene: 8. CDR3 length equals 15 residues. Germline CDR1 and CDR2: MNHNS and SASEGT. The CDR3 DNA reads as TGTGCCAGCAGTACCGGGACAGGTATGACCTACGAGCAGTACTTC. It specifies CASSTGTGMTYEQYF.

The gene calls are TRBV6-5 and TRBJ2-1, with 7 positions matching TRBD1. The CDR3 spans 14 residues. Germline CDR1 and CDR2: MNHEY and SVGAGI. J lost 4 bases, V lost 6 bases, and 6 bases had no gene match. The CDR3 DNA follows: TGTGCCAGCAGCCGACAGGGAGATTACAATGAGCAGTTCTTC. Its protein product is CASSRQGDYNEQFF.

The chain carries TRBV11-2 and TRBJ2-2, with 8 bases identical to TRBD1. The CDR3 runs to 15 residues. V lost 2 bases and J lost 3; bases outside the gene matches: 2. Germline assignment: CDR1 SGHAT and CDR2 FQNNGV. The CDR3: CASSLQGADTGELFF. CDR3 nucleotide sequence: TGTGCCAGCAGCTTACAGGGGGCAGACACCGGGGAGCTGTTTTTT.